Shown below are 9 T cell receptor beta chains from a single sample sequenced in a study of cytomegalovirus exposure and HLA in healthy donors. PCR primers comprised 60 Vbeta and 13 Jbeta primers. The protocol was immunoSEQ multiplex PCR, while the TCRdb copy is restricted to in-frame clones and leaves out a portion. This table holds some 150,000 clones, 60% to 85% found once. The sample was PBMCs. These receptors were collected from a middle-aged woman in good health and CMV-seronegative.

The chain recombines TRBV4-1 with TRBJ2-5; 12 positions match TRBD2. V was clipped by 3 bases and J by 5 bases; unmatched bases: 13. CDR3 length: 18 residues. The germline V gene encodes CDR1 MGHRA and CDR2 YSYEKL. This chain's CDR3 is CASSHPTSGLAGGETQYF. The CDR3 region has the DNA TGCGCCAGCAGCCATCCCACGTCTGGGCTAGCGGGGGGGGAGACCCAGTACTTC.

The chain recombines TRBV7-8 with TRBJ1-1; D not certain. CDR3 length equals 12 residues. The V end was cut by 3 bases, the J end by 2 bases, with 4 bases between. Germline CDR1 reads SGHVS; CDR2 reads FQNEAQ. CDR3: CASSFPNTEAFF. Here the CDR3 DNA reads TGTGCCAGCAGCTTCCCAAACACTGAAGCTTTCTTT.

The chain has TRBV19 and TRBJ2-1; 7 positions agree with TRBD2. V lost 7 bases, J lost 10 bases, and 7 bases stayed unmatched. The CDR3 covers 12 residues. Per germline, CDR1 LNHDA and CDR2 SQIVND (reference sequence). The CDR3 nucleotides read TGTGCCAGTAAAACGGGGGGAGTGGAGCAGTTCTTC. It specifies CASKTGGVEQFF.

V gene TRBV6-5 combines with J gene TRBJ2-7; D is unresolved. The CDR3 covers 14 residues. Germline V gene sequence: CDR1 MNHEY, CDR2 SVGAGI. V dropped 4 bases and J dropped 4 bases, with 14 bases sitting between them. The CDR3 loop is CASSFIGGIYEQYF. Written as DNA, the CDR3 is TGTGCCAGCAGTTTTATAGGCGGAATTTACGAGCAGTACTTC.

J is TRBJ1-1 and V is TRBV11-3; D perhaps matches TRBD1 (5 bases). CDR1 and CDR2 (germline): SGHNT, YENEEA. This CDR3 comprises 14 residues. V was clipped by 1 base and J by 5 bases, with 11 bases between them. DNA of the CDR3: TGTGCCAGCAGCTTAGGCAGGGTTACAACTGAAGCTTTCTTT. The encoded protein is CASSLGRVTTEAFF.

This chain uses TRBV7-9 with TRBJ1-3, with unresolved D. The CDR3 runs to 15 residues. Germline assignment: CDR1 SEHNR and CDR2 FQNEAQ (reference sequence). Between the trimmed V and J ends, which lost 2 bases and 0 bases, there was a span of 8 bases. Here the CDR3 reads CASSLKRGSGNTIYF. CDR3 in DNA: TGTGCCAGCAGCTTAAAGCGAGGCTCTGGAAACACCATATATTTT.

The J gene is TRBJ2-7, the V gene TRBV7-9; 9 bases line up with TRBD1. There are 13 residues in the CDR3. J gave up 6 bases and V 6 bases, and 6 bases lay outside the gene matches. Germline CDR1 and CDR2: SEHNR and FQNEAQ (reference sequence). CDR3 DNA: TGTGCCAGCAGTTTGACAGGGGGAGGCGAGCAGTACTTC. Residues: CASSLTGGGEQYF.

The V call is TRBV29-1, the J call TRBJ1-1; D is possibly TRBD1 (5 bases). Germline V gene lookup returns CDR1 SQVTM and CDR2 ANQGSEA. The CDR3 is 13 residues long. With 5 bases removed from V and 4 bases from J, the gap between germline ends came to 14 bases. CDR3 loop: CSVWEGPLTEAFF. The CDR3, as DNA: TGCAGCGTTTGGGAGGGACCGCTCACTGAAGCTTTCTTT.

CDR3 DNA: TGTGCCAGCAGCTTGGACTTGGCTAGCGGGAGGGCCGGGGAGCTGTTTTTT. Protein: CASSLDLASGRAGELFF. The genes are TRBV5-4 and TRBJ2-2; 12 positions agree with TRBD2. This CDR3 is 17 amino acids long. Germline trimming cut 0 bases from V and 6 bases from J; bases unmatched to any gene: 6. Germline values: CDR1 SGHNT, CDR2 YYREEE (reference sequence).